Listed here are 32 T cell receptor beta chains from one sample, sequenced in a study of T-cell memory formation after mild COVID-19. TCRdb called the 5' RACE reads again in MiXCR, with one record for every CDR3 protein. There are 200,000 to 300,000 distinct CDR3 sequences in the sample; around 10% occur only once, and 22% lies in the top ten. The sample comprised PBMCs or a T cell subset sorted from them (not recorded which). Receptor source: a man between 18 and 29 years old who had mild COVID-19 (a few samples of this study predate the infection). Cell type and time point are not known.

The V gene is TRBV12-3 or TRBV12-4, the J gene TRBJ2-3; D may match TRBD1 or TRBD2 (6 bases each). The CDR3 loop spans 14 amino acids. Deletions cut 4 bases from V and 5 bases from J, with 13 bases between. The CDR3 reads CASSYGGRIDTQYF. In DNA, the CDR3 is TGTGCCAGCAGTTACGGGGGCCGGATAGATACGCAGTATTTT.

This clonotype turned up a few times. A read error is possible here, since a much larger clone lies one base away. The rearrangement links TRBV7-3 to TRBJ2-2; D call uncertain. Germline lookup yields CDR1 SGHTA and CDR2 FQGTGA. This CDR3 is 12 amino acids long. Trimming took 3 bases from V and 3 from J, leaving 2 bases between them. CDR3 loop: CASSFDTGELFF. The CDR3 DNA reads TGTGCCAGCAGCTTCGACACCGGGGAGCTGTTTTTT.

The rearrangement links TRBV14 to TRBJ2-1, with D perhaps given as TRBD1 or TRBD2 (5 bases each). V was pared by 6 bases and J by 5 bases, with 11 bases between. The germline gives CDR1 SGHDN, CDR2 FVKESK. There are 13 residues in the CDR3. CDR3 DNA sequence: TGTGCCAGCAGACCGGGACCCAACAATGAGCAGTTCTTC. This gives the protein CASRPGPNNEQFF.

The sample holds many counts of this clonotype. The chain has TRBV12-3 or TRBV12-4 and TRBJ1-1; D is unresolved. The CDR3 totals 14 residues. Trimming stripped 3 bases from V and 4 bases from J, with 12 bases between. This CDR3 reads CASSLNSQVTEAFF. The CDR3 nucleotides are TGTGCCAGCAGTTTGAACAGTCAAGTCACTGAAGCTTTCTTT.

V usage is TRBV2 and J usage is TRBJ1-1; D perhaps matches TRBD1 (5 bases). The length of the CDR3 is 14 residues. The V gene lost 4 bases and the J gene lost 3 bases, with 12 bases spanning the gap. Per germline, CDR1 SNHLY and CDR2 FYNNEI. The CDR3 loop reads CASSVSEGYTEAFF. The DNA of the CDR3 is TGTGCCAGCAGTGTGAGCGAGGGGTACACTGAAGCTTTCTTT.

This clonotype was seen only a few times. The chain has TRBV7-8 and TRBJ2-7, with D hard to call. Trimming removed 1 base from V and 3 bases from J, with 7 bases in between. There are 13 residues in the CDR3. Germline V CDR1 and CDR2: SGHVS, FQNEAQ. DNA for the CDR3: TGTGCCAGCAGCTTAGTAACAGACTACGAGCAGTACGTC. Translating gives CASSLVTDYEQYV.

The chain links TRBV5-1 to TRBJ2-1; no definite D call. The CDR3 runs to 14 residues. V lost 2 bases and J lost 6, with 12 bases in between. Germline loops: CDR1 SGHRS, CDR2 YFSETQ. The CDR3 sequence: CASSFSSPPNEQFF. The CDR3 DNA reads as TGCGCCAGCAGCTTTTCCAGCCCACCCAATGAGCAGTTCTTC.

The V gene is TRBV4-1, the J gene TRBJ2-5, with 14 bases fitting TRBD2. CDR3 length equals 20 residues. J was trimmed by 0 bases and V by 1 base; bases with no gene match: 10. Germline V gene sequence: CDR1 MGHRA, CDR2 YSYEKL. DNA for the CDR3: TGCGCCAGCAGCCAAGTCCCTGGGGAGGGACTAGCGGGGGACCAAGAGACCCAGTACTTC. Translation: CASSQVPGEGLAGDQETQYF.

This clonotype was counted at least ten times. This chain links TRBV7-2 with TRBJ2-3; D is perhaps TRBD2 (5 bases). The V end was cut by 5 bases, the J end by 2 bases, with 17 bases between. The CDR3 contains 16 residues. Per germline, CDR1 SGHTA and CDR2 FQGNSA. The CDR3 DNA sequence: TGTGCCAGCAGCCGAGGGCCTGCTTGGACCACAGATACGCAGTATTTT. As protein: CASSRGPAWTTDTQYF.

V usage is TRBV20-1 and J usage is TRBJ2-7, with 13 positions matching TRBD2. This CDR3 has 16 amino acids. V lost 2 bases and J lost 3; bases outside the gene matches: 7. Germline V gene lookup returns CDR1 DFQATT and CDR2 SNEGSKA (reference sequence). The DNA of the CDR3 is TGCAGTGCTAGACCGCGACTAGCGGGGGGCGACTACGAGCAGTACGTC. This translates into CSARPRLAGGDYEQYV.

The sample holds many counts of this clonotype. This chain joins TRBV4-1 and TRBJ2-7; D gene unclear. Between the trimmed V and J ends, which lost 0 bases and 1 base, there was a span of 10 bases. This CDR3 spans 15 amino acids. CDR1 MGHRA and CDR2 YSYEKL come from the germline V gene. The CDR3 region is CASSQERAGSYEQYV. The CDR3 DNA reads TGCGCCAGCAGCCAAGAAAGGGCAGGATCCTACGAGCAGTACGTC.

This clonotype turned up a few times. J is TRBJ2-1 and V is TRBV5-5, with TRBD2 matching over 8 bases. The length of the CDR3 is 13 residues. Trimming at V came to 5 bases and at J to 8 bases, leaving 6 bases not matched to a gene. Germline CDR1 reads SGHKS; CDR2 reads YYEKEE (reference sequence). CDR3 DNA: TGTGCCAGCAGTCTCACGGGGGGGTATGAGCAGTTCTTC. Translating it yields CASSLTGGYEQFF.

This clonotype occurred a few times. The CDR3 loop reads CSARGQNPSQHF. CDR3 bases: TGCAGTGCCCGCGGACAAAATCCCAGCCAGCATTTT. The chain employs TRBV20-1 and TRBJ1-5, with a tentative D call TRBD1 (5 bases). V was clipped by 6 bases and J by 12 bases, with 18 bases between them. The CDR3 is 12 residues long. Germline CDR1 is DFQATT and CDR2 is SNEGSKA (reference sequence).

This clonotype has only a few counts. The chain recombines TRBV20-1 with TRBJ2-7; 12 bases align to TRBD2. This CDR3 region has 16 residues. Germline CDR1 DFQATT, CDR2 SNEGSKA (reference sequence). V was clipped by 3 bases and J by 3 bases; unmatched bases: 9. The CDR3 reads CSASTSGGNHFYEQYF. The CDR3 DNA follows: TGCAGTGCTAGTACTAGCGGGGGGAACCACTTCTACGAGCAGTACTTC.

The chain carries TRBV20-1 and TRBJ2-7; D perhaps matches TRBD1 (6 bases). Germline V lookup: CDR1 DFQATT, CDR2 SNEGSKA (reference sequence). This CDR3 spans 14 amino acids. Trimming shortened V by 1 base and J by 6 bases, and 16 bases separated the two germline ends. CDR3 nucleotides: TGCAGTGCTAGAGGGTCAGGGGATAGGTTCGAGCAGTACGTC. This translates into CSARGSGDRFEQYV.

This clonotype was picked up a small number of times. This rearrangement joins TRBV11-3 to TRBJ2-7; TRBD1 agrees at 7 bases. The CDR3 consists of 13 residues. The V gene's germline CDR1 is SGHNT and CDR2 YENEEA. After removal of 1 base from V and 5 bases from J, the junction contained 2 bases not matched to a gene. The DNA of the CDR3 is TGTGCCAGCAGCTTAGGGGGACAGAACGAGCAGTACGTC. Its translation is CASSLGGQNEQYV.

This clonotype has a handful of counts. V gene TRBV4-1 combines with J gene TRBJ2-7; TRBD1 agrees at 7 bases. Per the germline V gene, CDR1 is MGHRA and CDR2 is YSYEKL. The V segment lost 6 bases and the J segment 2 bases; nucleotides outside the gene matches: 7. CDR3 length equals 14 residues. CDR3 in amino acids: CASRKTGATYEQYF. The CDR3 nucleotides are TGCGCCAGCAGGAAAACAGGGGCTACCTACGAGCAGTACTTC.

J is TRBJ1-2 and V is TRBV6-5; TRBD1 aligns across 8 bases. V shed 2 bases and J 6 bases; nucleotides not matched to a gene: 11. CDR3 length: 16 residues. CDR1 is MNHEY and CDR2 is SVGAGI in the germline V gene. CDR3 nucleotide sequence: TGTGCCAGCAGTTACCATAGGACAGGGAGTACTAATGGCTACACCTTC. Translating it yields CASSYHRTGSTNGYTF.

This clonotype was counted at least ten times. The chain employs TRBV7-2 and TRBJ2-3; 8 bases match TRBD2. CDR3 length: 16 amino acids. Looked up from germline, CDR1 is SGHTA and CDR2 is FQGNSA. The V segment lost 5 bases and the J segment 2 bases; nucleotides outside the gene matches: 9. The CDR3 bases are TGTGCCAGCAGCCGCCACGGCGGGGGGAACACAGATACGCAGTATTTT. It translates to CASSRHGGGNTDTQYF.

The chain has TRBV20-1 and TRBJ2-7; TRBD2 agrees at 8 bases. This CDR3 contains 15 residues. V was clipped by 6 bases and J by 4 bases; unmatched bases: 14. CDR1 is DFQATT, CDR2 SNEGSKA, per germline (reference sequence). CDR3 sequence (DNA): TGCAGTGCCTCCGTAGCGGGGACCAGTGAGTACGAGCAGTACTTC. This codes for CSASVAGTSEYEQYF.

This chain joins TRBV20-1 and TRBJ1-4; possible D gene TRBD1, 5 bases. The CDR3 runs to 13 residues. The ends were cut back, 5 bases at V and 6 bases at J, with 13 bases in the middle. The V gene's germline CDR1 is DFQATT and CDR2 SNEGSKA (reference sequence). CDR3 coding DNA: TGCAGTGCTGGGGCCCCACAGGATGAAAAACTGTTTTTT. Translating it yields CSAGAPQDEKLFF.

This clonotype was seen ten or more times. This sequence joins TRBV12-3 or TRBV12-4 and TRBJ2-7; perhaps TRBD2 as D (6 bases). The length of the CDR3 is 13 residues. The V and J ends lost 5 bases and 3 bases respectively, with 11 bases between them. The CDR3 reads CASSGQRVYEQYF. The CDR3 coding sequence is TGTGCCAGCAGTGGTCAGCGGGTCTACGAGCAGTACTTC.

J is TRBJ1-2 and V is TRBV30, with 7 bases lining up with TRBD1. Germline V CDR1 and CDR2: GTSNPN, SVGIG (reference sequence). With V trimmed by 2 bases and J by 2 bases, 11 bases remained unmatched. The CDR3 loop spans 16 amino acids. The CDR3 nucleotides are TGTGCCTGGAGTCCTGGTTACAGGGGAAAGAACTATGGCTACACCTTC. This sequence encodes CAWSPGYRGKNYGYTF.

V usage is TRBV20-1 and J usage is TRBJ1-1, with 7 bases identical to TRBD1. CDR1 is DFQATT, CDR2 SNEGSKA, per germline (reference sequence). CDR3 length equals 14 residues. Trimming removed 3 bases from V and 7 bases from J; junction bases left unmatched: 11. CDR3 DNA: TGCAGTGCTAGGGGACAGCATATCGCAATTGAAGCTTTCTTT. Translating gives CSARGQHIAIEAFF.

This clonotype was seen many times. The chain uses TRBV9 and TRBJ2-2; a possible D gene is TRBD1 (6 bases). The V end was cut by 5 bases, the J end by 2 bases, with 13 bases between. Germline values: CDR1 SGDLS, CDR2 YYNGEE. The length of the CDR3 is 15 residues. The CDR3 is CASSVGTLNTGELFF. CDR3 coding DNA: TGTGCCAGCAGTGTCGGGACACTAAACACCGGGGAGCTGTTTTTT. The full variable domain, its missing parts supplied by reference TRBV9 and TRBJ2-2, is DSGVTQTPKHLITATGQRVTLRCSPRSGDLSVYWYQQSLDQGLQFLIQYYNGEERAKGNILERFSAQQFPDLHSELNLSSLELGDSALYFCASSVGTLNTGELFFGEGSRLTVL.

This clonotype has a handful of counts. The chain carries TRBV7-2 and TRBJ1-2; possible D gene TRBD1, 6 bases. V was pared by 3 bases and J by 4 bases, with 21 bases between. This CDR3 comprises 17 residues. Germline V gene data show CDR1 as SGHTA and CDR2 as FQGNSA. The CDR3 sequence is CASSFTPSSGAAYGYTF. The CDR3 DNA sequence: TGTGCCAGCAGCTTTACCCCCTCCTCGGGGGCGGCCTATGGCTACACCTTC. The full variable domain, in which reference TRBV7-2 and TRBJ1-2 provide the parts outside the CDR3, is GAGVSQSPSNKVTEKGKDVELRCDPISGHTALYWYRQSLGQGLEFLIYFQGNSAPDKSGLPSDRFSAERTGGSVSTLTIQRTQQEDSAVYLCASSFTPSSGAAYGYTFGSGTRLTVV.

CDR3 in DNA: TGCGCCAGCAGCCACCAAAAGGTCACAGATACGCAGTATTTT. It specifies CASSHQKVTDTQYF. This chain connects TRBV4-3 to TRBJ2-3; no clear D gene. Trimming removed 3 bases from V and 2 bases from J, with 9 bases in between. The CDR3 contains 14 residues. Looked up from germline, CDR1 is LGHNA and CDR2 is YSLEER.

J is TRBJ1-1 and V is TRBV12-3 or TRBV12-4, with unresolved D. This CDR3 comprises 16 residues. V was cut by 5 bases and J by 1 base, with 17 bases left in between. As DNA, the CDR3 is TGTGCCAGCAGTGCCAACCCCGGGATAGGGAACACTGAAGCTTTCTTT. It encodes CASSANPGIGNTEAFF.

This clonotype was recorded many times. The rearrangement joins TRBV30 to TRBJ2-1; possibly TRBD1 or TRBD2 for D (6 bases each). From germline, CDR1 is GTSNPN and CDR2 SVGIG (reference sequence). Deletions cut 0 bases from V and 7 bases from J, with 16 bases between. The length of the CDR3 is 15 residues. CDR3 sequence reads: CAWSVPEGEVNEQFF. In nucleotides, the CDR3 is TGTGCCTGGAGTGTACCCGAGGGGGAGGTGAATGAGCAGTTCTTC.

The gene calls are TRBV5-1 and TRBJ1-2; weak D call: TRBD1 (6 bases). The V gene lost 0 bases and the J gene lost 2 bases, with 8 bases spanning the gap. Germline V lookup: CDR1 SGHRS, CDR2 YFSETQ. The length of the CDR3 is 14 residues. The CDR3, as DNA: TGCGCCAGCAGCTTGGAAACAGGGAACTATGGCTACACCTTC. Translated, it gives CASSLETGNYGYTF. Complete variable domain (other parts from reference TRBV5-1 and TRBJ1-2): KAGVTQTPRYLIKTRGQQVTLSCSPISGHRSVSWYQQTPGQGLQFLFEYFSETQRNKGNFPGRFSGRQFSNSRSEMNVSTLELGDSALYLCASSLETGNYGYTFGSGTRLTVV.

This clonotype was counted between two and nine times. The J gene is TRBJ1-4, the V gene TRBV4-1, with TRBD1 matching over 7 bases. This CDR3 is 15 amino acids long. J gave up 6 bases and V 8 bases, and 12 bases lay outside the gene matches. Germline loops: CDR1 MGHRA, CDR2 YSYEKL. In DNA, the CDR3 is TGCGCCAGCCGCGCACTTCAGGGGGAAGATGAAAAACTGTTTTTT. Translated, it gives CASRALQGEDEKLFF.

This clonotype appeared many times. The chain combines TRBV5-5 with TRBJ2-7; D is perhaps TRBD1 (6 bases). V lost 4 bases and J 4 bases, leaving 18 bases between the germline ends. Looked up from germline, CDR1 is SGHKS and CDR2 is YYEKEE (reference sequence). CDR3 length: 15 amino acids. DNA for the CDR3: TGTGCCAGCAGCCCTGGGGGCCTTTCCTCATACGAGCAGTACGTC. Translation: CASSPGGLSSYEQYV.